Listed below are T cell receptor beta chains from one sample, sequenced in a study of shared clonotypes between healthy human individuals. Sequencing was performed with immunoSEQ multiplex PCR; in TCRdb, only in-frame clones are kept and a portion is missing. The sample has about 1 million clones, approximately 72% seen once; the top ten hold approximately 1.5%. Sequenced material: memory CD4+ T cells sorted from blood. These receptors were obtained from a man younger than 35 in good health. Both conserved end residues are trimmed from each CDR3.

J gene: TRBJ2-3
V gene: TRBV7-2
CDR3 protein: ASSQGGRAQDTQY

J gene: TRBJ2-5
V gene: TRBV19
CDR3 protein: ASRSQETQY

J gene: TRBJ1-2
V gene: TRBV19
CDR3 protein: AAAGGARSGYGYT

J gene: TRBJ2-5
V gene: TRBV6-6
CDR3 protein: ASRPQGEETQY

J gene: TRBJ1-6
V gene: TRBV5-1
CDR3 protein: ASSPGGQGINSPLH

J gene: TRBJ1-1
V gene: TRBV29-1
CDR3 protein: SARDTMNTEAF

J gene: TRBJ2-5
V gene: TRBV7-2
CDR3 protein: ASSLLAGGNQETQY

J gene: TRBJ1-2
V gene: TRBV7-2
CDR3 protein: ASSTRQGDYGYT

J gene: TRBJ2-2
V gene: TRBV19
CDR3 protein: ASSTTGGGTGELF

J gene: TRBJ1-1
V gene: TRBV7-3
CDR3 protein: ASSSLKTEAF

J gene: TRBJ2-7
V gene: TRBV6-6
CDR3 protein: ASSYDSPATYEQY

J gene: TRBJ1-1
V gene: TRBV5-1
CDR3 protein: ASSLGPGQNTEAF

J gene: TRBJ1-2
V gene: TRBV5-1
CDR3 protein: ASSLTGQQYGYT

J gene: TRBJ2-2
V gene: TRBV5-1
CDR3 protein: ASSPRGAAGELF

J gene: TRBJ2-2
V gene: TRBV6-5
CDR3 protein: ASSRDTNTGELF

J gene: TRBJ1-4
V gene: TRBV28
CDR3 protein: ASSSLVEKLF

J gene: TRBJ1-6
V gene: TRBV7-2
CDR3 protein: ASSQGGPPLH

J gene: TRBJ1-1
V gene: TRBV14
CDR3 protein: ASSRYRGTEAF

J gene: TRBJ2-7
V gene: TRBV5-1
CDR3 protein: ASSFLITLGNTGGEQY

J gene: TRBJ1-2
V gene: TRBV18
CDR3 protein: ASSPTRDNYYGYT

J gene: TRBJ2-7
V gene: TRBV27
CDR3 protein: ASSLASGSGSSYEQY

J gene: TRBJ2-2
V gene: TRBV7-2
CDR3 protein: ASSSGTGVNTGELF

J gene: TRBJ2-7
V gene: TRBV2
CDR3 protein: ASSGSFGTGVAEQY